What follows are 18 T cell receptor beta chains derived from one specimen sequenced in a study of long-term antiretroviral therapy in people with HIV. Running of the v3.0 immunoSEQ assay took place at survey level. Using immunoSEQ multiplex PCR, the repertoire was profiled, and TCRdb retains in-frame clones only, with some absent. The top ten hold around 16% of the sample, which has about 17,000 clones, roughly four fifths seen once. The sequenced sample was unsorted PBMCs, obtained approximately 2.5 years before starting antiretroviral therapy. These receptors were collected from a woman aged 45-59 years with HIV.

The rearrangement links TRBV7-6 to TRBJ2-1; tentative D call: TRBD1 (6 bases). The V gene lost 7 bases and the J gene lost 6 bases, with 25 bases spanning the gap. Looked up from germline, CDR1 is SGHVS and CDR2 is FNYEAQ. CDR3 length: 17 amino acids. The CDR3 protein is CASTHGGGPAWINEQFF. The DNA for the CDR3 is TGTGCCAGCACCCACGGTGGGGGCCCGGCCTGGATCAATGAGCAGTTCTTC.

This chain uses TRBV11-2 with TRBJ2-5; 8 nucleotides match TRBD1. J lost 4 bases, V lost 6 bases, and 4 bases had no gene match. Looked up from germline, CDR1 is SGHAT and CDR2 is FQNNGV. CDR3 length: 13 amino acids. The CDR3 nucleotides read TGTGCCAGCAGTCGGGACAGGAGAGAGACCCAGTACTTC. Its protein product is CASSRDRRETQYF.

This rearrangement joins TRBV6-5 to TRBJ1-2; 8 bases line up with TRBD1. After removal of 5 bases from V and 3 bases from J, the junction contained 8 bases not matched to a gene. This CDR3 is 15 amino acids long. Germline values: CDR1 MNHEY, CDR2 SVGAGI. The CDR3 sequence is CASSRQGKGYYGYTF. CDR3 sequence (DNA): TGTGCCAGCAGTCGACAGGGGAAGGGGTACTATGGCTACACCTTC.

The gene calls are TRBV5-6 and TRBJ1-2; the D is unclear. This CDR3 is 12 amino acids long. Germline values: CDR1 SGHDT, CDR2 YYEEEE. V lost 7 bases, J lost 4 bases, and 11 bases lay in between. This CDR3 is CASCRKTYGYTF. The CDR3 DNA reads TGTGCCAGCTGTCGAAAGACCTATGGCTACACCTTC.

This clone is medium-sized within its sample. This rearrangement joins TRBV9 to TRBJ2-2, with TRBD1 identical over 9 bases. The V and J ends lost 3 bases and 7 bases, in that order; junction bases with no gene match: 7. Per germline, CDR1 SGDLS and CDR2 YYNGEE. This CDR3 is 15 amino acids long. CDR3 coding DNA: TGTGCCAGCAGCGGGACACAGGGGGCTAGCGGGGAGCTGTTTTTT. Amino acid sequence: CASSGTQGASGELFF.

The chain couples TRBV30 to TRBJ2-1, with D maybe TRBD2 (5 bases). The V end was cut by 3 bases, the J end by 3 bases, with 9 bases between. The CDR3 consists of 13 residues. Per the germline V gene, CDR1 is GTSNPN and CDR2 is SVGIG (reference sequence). CDR3 protein: CAWSRLIYNEQFF. The DNA for the CDR3 is TGTGCCTGGAGCCGACTAATCTACAATGAGCAGTTCTTC.

This clone was detected once. The chain has TRBV6-1 and TRBJ2-5; 12 bases line up with TRBD2. The J segment lost 5 bases and the V segment lost 6 bases, leaving 7 bases of the junction unmatched. CDR3 length equals 15 residues. The V gene's germline CDR1 is MNHNS and CDR2 SASEGT. CDR3 in DNA: TGTGCCAGCAGCTCGACTAGCGGGGGACTGGAGACCCAGTACTTC. Protein product: CASSSTSGGLETQYF.

The chain is built from TRBV9 and TRBJ1-2; possibly TRBD1 for D (5 bases). V lost 0 bases, J lost 8 bases, and 17 bases lay in between. The CDR3 runs to 15 residues. CDR1 SGDLS and CDR2 YYNGEE come from the germline V gene. CDR3 nucleotides: TGTGCCAGCAGCGTAGGTTTAGGGGATTTTTACGGCTACACCTTC. This translates into CASSVGLGDFYGYTF.

This clone occurred once. The CDR3, as DNA: TGTGCCAGCAGCTCCGGGACAGGGCTCTCCTACGAGCAGTACTTC. Translation: CASSSGTGLSYEQYF. The rearrangement joins TRBV2 to TRBJ2-7; 9 bases agree with TRBD1. The CDR3 runs to 15 residues. Trimming cost V 6 bases and J 0 bases; bases outside gene matches: 6. Germline CDR1 is SNHLY and CDR2 is FYNNEI.

V gene TRBV6-5 combines with J gene TRBJ1-4, with TRBD1 as a possible D gene (6 bases). Trimming removed 5 bases from V and 4 bases from J, with 11 bases in between. This CDR3 spans 14 amino acids. In germline, CDR1 is MNHEY, CDR2 SVGAGI. CDR3 region: CASSSRQVNEKLFF. CDR3 sequence (DNA): TGTGCCAGCAGTAGCCGACAGGTTAATGAAAAACTGTTTTTT.

This clone was seen a few times. A read error may produce the germline difference seen at one junction end. The chain has TRBV5-1 and TRBJ1-4; TRBD1 might be the D (5 bases). The CDR3 extends over 14 amino acids. CDR1 and CDR2 from the germline V gene are SGHRS and YFSETQ. CDR3 amino acids: CASSPGRGNEKLFF. CDR3 coding DNA: TGCGCGAGCAGCCCTGGTAGGGGTAATGAAAAACTGTTTTTT.

The rearrangement joins TRBV30 to TRBJ2-1, with TRBD2 matching over 10 bases. The V segment lost 5 bases and the J segment 7 bases; nucleotides outside the gene matches: 5. The CDR3 is 13 residues long. Germline assignment: CDR1 GTSNPN and CDR2 SVGIG (reference sequence). This CDR3 is CAWGAGGSNEQFF. CDR3 nucleotide sequence: TGTGCCTGGGGAGCGGGGGGGAGTAATGAGCAGTTCTTC.

The V call is TRBV27, the J call TRBJ2-1; the D is unclear. V lost 3 bases, J lost 7 bases, and 4 bases lay in between. The CDR3 has 11 amino acids. The germline gives CDR1 MNHEY, CDR2 SMNVEV (reference sequence). The CDR3 nucleotides are TGTGCCAGCAGTTTGCGGAATGAGCAGTTCTTC. Amino acid sequence: CASSLRNEQFF.

V is TRBV29-1 and J is TRBJ1-3, with TRBD1 as a possible D gene (6 bases). CDR3 length: 15 amino acids. V was trimmed by 5 bases and J by 2 bases, leaving 16 bases between them. Germline values: CDR1 SQVTM, CDR2 ANQGSEA. The CDR3 nucleotides are TGCAGCGTTATTAGGGCAGGGGAGACTGGAAACACCATATATTTT. It is translated as CSVIRAGETGNTIYF. The variable domain in full, completed from reference TRBV29-1 and TRBJ1-3, reads SAVISQKPSRDICQRGTSLTIQCQVDSQVTMMFWYRQQPGQSLTLIATANQGSEATYESGFVIDKFPISRPNLTFSTLTVSNMSPEDSSIYLCSVIRAGETGNTIYFGEGSWLTVV.

This chain uses TRBV11-2 with TRBJ2-2, with 10 positions matching TRBD1. Germline CDR1 is SGHAT and CDR2 is FQNNGV. With 5 bases clipped from V and 3 bases from J, the junction kept 6 bases outside the gene matches. The CDR3 is 16 residues long. The CDR3 coding sequence is TGTGCCAGCAGCCCTTGGGGACAGGGGTACACCGGGGAGCTGTTTTTT. Translating it yields CASSPWGQGYTGELFF.

The chain carries TRBV27 and TRBJ1-5, with D possibly TRBD1 on 6 matching bases. CDR3 size: 17 residues. Germline CDR1 is MNHEY and CDR2 is SMNVEV (reference sequence). Between the trimmed V and J ends, which lost 2 bases and 2 bases, there was a span of 16 bases. The CDR3 here is CASSLRTGISGNQPQHF. Here the CDR3 DNA reads TGTGCCAGCAGTTTACGAACAGGGATTAGCGGCAATCAGCCCCAGCATTTT.

The chain is built from TRBV18 and TRBJ1-3; no definite D call. This CDR3 has 14 amino acids. Germline V gives CDR1 KGHSH, CDR2 LQKENI. V lost 3 bases and J lost 2, with 8 bases in between. The CDR3 coding sequence is TGTGCCAGCTCACCCTCAGGAGCTGGAAACACCATATATTTT. Translating it yields CASSPSGAGNTIYF. Full variable domain (rest looked up from reference TRBV18 and TRBJ1-3): NAGVMQNPRHLVRRRGQEARLRCSPMKGHSHVYWYRQLPEEGLKFMVYLQKENIIDESGMPKERFSAEFPKEGPSILRIQQVVRGDSAAYFCASSPSGAGNTIYFGEGSWLTVV.

The V gene is TRBV30, the J gene TRBJ1-4; D call uncertain. Germline-derived CDR1 and CDR2 are GTSNPN and SVGIG (reference sequence). Trimming took off 7 bases at V and 8 bases at J, with 23 bases between the two ends. The CDR3 sequence is 15 residues long. The CDR3: CAFDLRRKVGEKLFF. The CDR3 bases are TGTGCCTTCGACCTACGACGGAAGGTGGGAGAAAAACTGTTTTTT.